This T cell receptor (beta chain) originates from a study of blood T cell repertoires in COVID-19. The protocol was immunoSEQ multiplex PCR, while the TCRdb copy is restricted to in-frame clones and leaves out a portion. The repertoire includes some 150,000 clones, 84% of them detected once, and 35% to 40% sits in the top ten. With V trimmed by 5 bases and J by 7 bases, 8 bases remained unmatched. In germline, CDR1 is MRHNA, CDR2 SNTAGT. There are 15 residues in the CDR3. The chain links TRBV6-4 to TRBJ2-1; TRBD2 aligns across 10 bases. Sequences were obtained from peripheral blood. The source is a human donor in a cohort sampled during active COVID-19. The CDR3 spells CASSFTSGVSNEQFF. CDR3 nucleotide sequence: TGTGCCAGCAGTTTCACTAGCGGGGTTTCAAATGAGCAGTTCTTC.